Listed below are T cell receptor beta chains from one sample, sequenced in a study of cytomegalovirus exposure and HLA in healthy donors. The data were produced by immunoSEQ multiplex PCR, yet TCRdb's version contains in-frame clones alone and is incomplete. The profile shows some 150,000 clones, approximately 84% of them singletons. Source material: PBMCs. The receptor source for this set is a woman in her late teens or twenties in good health and CMV-seronegative. Both conserved end residues are part of each CDR3. A D gene is named only where the DNA matches it firmly. The size entry is marked missing in some rows and otherwise reads once, few, many or a size class.

j_call d_call v_call clone_size cdr3_aa cdr3_nt
TRBJ2-7 NA TRBV2 once CASSYTGPTPGYEQYF TGTGCCAGCAGCTACACTGGCCCCACTCCGGGCTACGAGCAGTACTTC
TRBJ2-7 TRBD1 TRBV9 NA CASSAGQGDEQYF TGTGCCAGCAGCGCGGGACAGGGGGACGAGCAGTACTTC
TRBJ2-5 TRBD1 TRBV18 NA CASSTGDEQETQYF TGTGCCAGCTCAACAGGGGACGAGCAAGAGACCCAGTACTTC
TRBJ1-2 NA TRBV28 NA CAGTSGGLDYGYTF TGTGCCGGCACATCGGGGGGTCTTGACTATGGCTACACCTTC
TRBJ2-7 TRBD1 TRBV7-2 NA CASSSRDRRTTGSEQYF TGTGCCAGCAGCTCCCGGGACAGGCGTACAACGGGGTCCGAGCAGTACTTC
TRBJ1-1 NA TRBV18 NA CASSPSGAIRGAEAFF TGTGCCAGCTCACCTTCGGGAGCCATCCGGGGGGCTGAAGCTTTCTTT
TRBJ2-7 NA TRBV2 NA CASKAWAGYEQYF TGTGCCAGCAAGGCCTGGGCAGGCTACGAGCAGTACTTC
TRBJ2-7 TRBD2 TRBV7-9 once CASSFRSEREGPGEQYF TGTGCCAGCAGCTTTCGCTCAGAGCGGGAGGGGCCCGGGGAGCAGTACTTC
TRBJ2-6 NA TRBV30 NA CAWSKTGSGANVLTF TGTGCCTGGAGCAAAACAGGGTCTGGGGCCAACGTCCTGACTTTC
TRBJ1-5 TRBD1 TRBV28 NA CASSSPGQGALWGNQPQHF TGTGCCAGCAGTTCCCCCGGACAGGGGGCTCTATGGGGCAATCAGCCCCAGCATTTT
TRBJ1-1 NA TRBV25-1 NA CASSEYLAVGNTEAFF TGTGCCAGCAGTGAATATTTAGCGGTGGGGAACACTGAAGCTTTCTTT
TRBJ1-4 TRBD1 TRBV2 NA CASSPGTGGLSNEKLFF TGTGCCAGCAGTCCCGGGACAGGGGGCCTGTCTAATGAAAAACTGTTTTTT
TRBJ1-1 TRBD1 TRBV5-1 NA CASSYTGVTEAFF TGCGCCAGCAGTTATACAGGGGTGACTGAAGCTTTCTTT
TRBJ1-5 NA TRBV18 NA CASSGEGNQPQHF TGTGCCAGCTCAGGGGAGGGCAATCAGCCCCAGCATTTT
TRBJ1-2 NA TRBV28 NA CATWGGHANYGYTF TGTGCCACCTGGGGAGGTCATGCTAACTATGGCTACACCTTC
TRBJ2-7 NA TRBV27 NA CASSFFGQGSYEQYF TGTGCCAGCAGTTTCTTTGGGCAGGGCTCCTACGAGCAGTACTTC
TRBJ1-2 TRBD1 TRBV10-3 NA CASRGDRDYGYTF TGTGCCTCACGTGGGGACAGGGACTATGGCTACACCTTC
TRBJ2-7 NA TRBV10-1 NA CASSPGGGSEQYF TGCGCCAGCAGTCCAGGTGGGGGCTCCGAGCAGTACTTC
TRBJ2-1 NA TRBV2 NA CASRNRDQGEQFF TGTGCCAGCAGGAACAGGGATCAAGGTGAGCAGTTCTTC
TRBJ2-7 NA TRBV27 NA CASSSRGEPSYEQYF TGTGCCAGCAGTTCCCGAGGAGAGCCCTCCTACGAGCAGTACTTC
TRBJ2-1 TRBD2 TRBV10-3 few CASTSGSFNEQFF TGTGCCTCCACTAGCGGGAGCTTTAATGAGCAGTTCTTC
TRBJ2-1 TRBD1 TRBV11-2 NA CASSSTTGVANEQFF TGTGCCAGCAGCTCCACGACAGGGGTCGCGAATGAGCAGTTCTTC
TRBJ1-4 TRBD1 TRBV19 NA CASSTRQGVSTNEKLFF TGTGCCAGTAGTACCCGACAGGGAGTATCAACTAATGAAAAACTGTTTTTT
TRBJ2-7 TRBD1 TRBV27 NA CASSFRAGGFYEQYF TGTGCCAGCAGTTTCCGGGCAGGGGGATTCTACGAGCAGTACTTC
TRBJ2-1 TRBD2 TRBV10-3 few CAISDLGGVNEQFF TGTGCCATCAGTGACCTCGGGGGGGTCAATGAGCAGTTCTTC